This T cell receptor (beta chain) came from a study of CD8 T cells in ankylosing spondylitis. Germline-derived CDR1 and CDR2 are LGHNA and YNFKEQ. CDR3 length: 15 residues. V lost 2 bases and J 4 bases, leaving 14 bases between the germline ends. By quantitative 5'-RACE with molecular barcodes, the TCR beta libraries were made. In TCRdb, the 5' RACE reads were re-called with MiXCR into one record per CDR3 protein. The sample lists 270,000 or so distinct CDR3 sequences; 18% were seen once. The study, taken as a whole, reports: Significantly higher representation of disease-linked clones was reported for matched ankylosing spondylitis synovial fluid. Disease-linked clones, CD8+, were relatively rare in peripheral blood.

This clonotype was counted between two and nine times. Its antigen is unknown. This clonotype was sampled from a male donor with ankylosing spondylitis or in good health (not recorded which). The chain has TRBV4-2 and TRBJ2-5; D is possibly TRBD2 (6 bases). The sample taken for sequencing was blood, either unsorted or a sorted T cell fraction (not recorded which). In nucleotides, the CDR3 is TGTGCCAGCAGCCAAACGAGGGTGGAGGGAGAGACCCAGTACTTC. Amino acids: CASSQTRVEGETQYF.